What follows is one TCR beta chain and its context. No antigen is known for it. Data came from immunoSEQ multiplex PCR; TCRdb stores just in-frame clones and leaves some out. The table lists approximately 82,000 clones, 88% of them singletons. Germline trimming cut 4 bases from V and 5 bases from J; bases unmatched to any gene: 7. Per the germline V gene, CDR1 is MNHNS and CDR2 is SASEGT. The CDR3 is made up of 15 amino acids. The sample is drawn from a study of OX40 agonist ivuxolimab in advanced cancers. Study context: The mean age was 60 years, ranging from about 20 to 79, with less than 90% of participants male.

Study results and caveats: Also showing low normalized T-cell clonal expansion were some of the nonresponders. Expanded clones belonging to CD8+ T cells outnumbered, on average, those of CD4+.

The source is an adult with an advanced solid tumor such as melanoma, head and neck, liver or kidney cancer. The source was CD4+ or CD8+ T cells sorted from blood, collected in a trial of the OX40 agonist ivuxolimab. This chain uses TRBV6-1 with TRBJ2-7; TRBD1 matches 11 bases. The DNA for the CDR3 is TGTGCCAGCAGTGGTGGGACAGGGGGTTCCCACGAGCAGTACTTC. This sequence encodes CASSGGTGGSHEQYF.